This entry describes one T cell receptor (beta chain). The target antigen is unknown. This specimen belongs to a study of beta chain features in type 1 diabetes. The study, taken as a whole, reports: Diminished insertions and augmented deletions at VDJ junctions characterized type 1 diabetes patients.

The CDR3 runs to 14 residues. Germline loops: CDR1 LGHNA, CDR2 YSLEER. V lost 0 bases to trimming and J lost 2 bases, with 7 bases between them. What was sequenced were expressed TCRB transcripts, since all of the isolated RNA had been reverse transcribed. TCRdb's copy holds only in-frame clones and misses some; the assay was immunoSEQ multiplex PCR. The sample consists of roughly 500,000 clones, 30% of them appearing once. The chain uses TRBV4-3 and TRBJ1-2; D ambiguous. The sequenced sample consisted of naive CD4+ T cells from blood. This TCR came from a man in his late teens or twenties in good health. CDR3 protein: CASSQEAVNYGYTF. The CDR3 DNA reads as TGCGCCAGCAGCCAAGAGGCGGTAAACTATGGCTACACCTTC.